The 18 T cell receptor beta chains in this list originate from one sample, sequenced in a study of cytomegalovirus exposure and HLA in healthy donors. The study ran its PCR with 60 Vbeta and 13 Jbeta primers. TCRdb's copy holds only in-frame clones and misses some; the assay was immunoSEQ multiplex PCR. Of 120,000 or so clones listed, 75% are singletons. The specimen was PBMCs. Receptors were obtained from a woman aged 40-49 years in good health and CMV-seropositive.

This clone has a handful of counts. The CDR3 DNA is TGTGCCATCACTGGACAGGGGGCCCCGATCTACGAGCAGTACTTC. Its protein product is CAITGQGAPIYEQYF. The chain has TRBV10-3 and TRBJ2-7; TRBD1 matches at 11 bases. Germline assignment: CDR1 ENHRY and CDR2 SYGVKD. The CDR3 sequence is 15 residues long. The J segment lost 3 bases and the V segment lost 7 bases, leaving 8 bases of the junction unmatched.

This clone has a handful of counts. This rearrangement joins TRBV6-5 to TRBJ1-1; D gene unclear. V gave up 8 bases and J gave up 0 bases, with 7 bases separating them. Germline assignment: CDR1 MNHEY and CDR2 SVGAGI. The CDR3 extends over 12 amino acids. Here the CDR3 DNA reads TGTGCCAGCGGGCCCATGAACACTGAAGCTTTCTTT. Translating gives CASGPMNTEAFF.

This clone has just one count. The gene calls are TRBV6-5 and TRBJ1-5; D unclear. Trimming took 5 bases from V and 0 from J, leaving 8 bases between them. The V gene's germline CDR1 is MNHEY and CDR2 SVGAGI. CDR3 size: 14 residues. The CDR3 DNA reads TGTGCCAGCAGTCTAGACGGTAGCAATCAGCCCCAGCATTTT. It is translated as CASSLDGSNQPQHF.

The sample holds one count of this clone. This rearrangement joins TRBV29-1 to TRBJ1-5, with 8 positions matching TRBD1. This CDR3 has 14 residues. Germline CDR1 SQVTM, CDR2 ANQGSEA. J was trimmed by 2 bases and V by 4 bases; bases with no gene match: 4. The CDR3 nucleotides are TGCAGCGTTGGACAGGGGTTGGGCAATCAGCCCCAGCATTTT. Translation gives CSVGQGLGNQPQHF.

V gene TRBV18 combines with J gene TRBJ1-5; the D gene is possibly TRBD1 (5 bases). V shed 3 bases and J shed 4 bases, with 10 bases lying between them. The CDR3 totals 14 residues. Germline assignment: CDR1 KGHSH and CDR2 LQKENI. The CDR3: CASSPATENQPQHF. CDR3 DNA sequence: TGTGCCAGCTCACCGGCGACAGAGAATCAGCCCCAGCATTTT.

This clone was observed a few times. The chain links TRBV7-6 to TRBJ1-2; TRBD1 matches at 8 bases. V dropped 5 bases and J dropped 3; count of bases not matched to a gene: 5. CDR1 is SGHVS and CDR2 is FNYEAQ in the germline V gene. The CDR3 is made up of 14 amino acids. This chain's CDR3 is CASSPRGRDYGYTF. CDR3 nucleotide sequence: TGTGCCAGCAGCCCCAGGGGGCGCGACTATGGCTACACCTTC.

Here the CDR3 reads CASSLGNRGNIQYF. The DNA for the CDR3 is TGTGCCAGCAGCTTGGGAAACAGGGGAAACATTCAGTACTTC. This sequence joins TRBV5-6 and TRBJ2-4, with 7 bases identical to TRBD1. Germline values: CDR1 SGHDT, CDR2 YYEEEE. J lost 6 bases, V lost 0 bases, and 3 bases had no gene match. The CDR3 is 14 amino acids.

This clone was counted once. This chain links TRBV6-5 with TRBJ1-2; 7 positions agree with TRBD1. CDR1 is MNHEY and CDR2 is SVGAGI in the germline V gene. This CDR3 has 15 amino acids. J gave up 4 bases and V 0 bases, and 5 bases lay outside the gene matches. The CDR3 loop is CASSYSIGGRYGYTF. For the CDR3, the DNA is TGTGCCAGCAGTTACTCGATAGGGGGCCGCTATGGCTACACCTTC.

The chain links TRBV28 to TRBJ1-2; weak D call: TRBD1 (6 bases). CDR1 is MDHEN and CDR2 is SYDVKM in the germline V gene. This CDR3 is built from 14 residues. V lost 7 bases to trimming and J lost 3 bases, with 15 bases between them. CDR3 nucleotides: TGTGCCAGCACCGAAACAGGGACCTACTATGGCTACACCTTC. Protein product: CASTETGTYYGYTF.

The chain is built from TRBV11-2 and TRBJ2-1; 9 bases match TRBD2. The CDR3 contains 15 residues. V lost 2 bases and J lost 7; bases outside the gene matches: 6. The germline V gene has CDR1 SGHAT and CDR2 FQNNGV. CDR3 coding DNA: TGTGCCAGCAGCTTAATACCAGCGGGGGGTAATGAGCAGTTCTTC. Translated, it gives CASSLIPAGGNEQFF.

As to this clone: The sample carries other DNA sequences with the same CDR3. V usage is TRBV7-9 and J usage is TRBJ2-7; D gene uncertain. CDR3 length: 11 amino acids. Germline CDR1 and CDR2: SEHNR and FQNEAQ (reference sequence). Deletions cut 6 bases from V and 1 base from J, with 4 bases between. DNA of the CDR3: TGTGCCAGCAGTATATCCTACGAGCAGTACTTC. Translation gives CASSISYEQYF.

V usage is TRBV4-3 and J usage is TRBJ1-5, with D tentatively TRBD1 (5 bases). This CDR3 contains 15 residues. V was trimmed by 0 bases and J by 5 bases, leaving 11 bases between them. CDR1 LGHNA and CDR2 YSLEER come from the germline V gene. CDR3 bases: TGCGCCAGCAGCCAAGACAGGGATGTAGATCAGCCCCAGCATTTT. Residues: CASSQDRDVDQPQHF.

In the case of this clone: The same CDR3 arises from other DNA sequences in this sample as well. The chain links TRBV2 to TRBJ1-1, with no clear D. The CDR3 is made up of 12 amino acids. Germline V lookup: CDR1 SNHLY, CDR2 FYNNEI. V was shortened by 4 bases and J by 1 base, with 4 bases between the two germline ends. DNA for the CDR3: TGTGCCAGCAGTGCCGGGAACACTGAAGCTTTCTTT. Translation: CASSAGNTEAFF.

The CDR3 region is CASSVATLGANVLTF. In DNA form, the CDR3 reads TGTGCCAGCAGCGTGGCCACGCTTGGGGCCAACGTCCTGACTTTC. This chain connects TRBV9 to TRBJ2-6; D gene ambiguous. Trimming pared 2 bases from V and 3 bases from J, leaving 9 bases between. Germline assignment: CDR1 SGDLS and CDR2 YYNGEE. This CDR3 has 15 residues. Supplemented by reference TRBV9 and TRBJ2-6, the full variable domain reads DSGVTQTPKHLITATGQRVTLRCSPRSGDLSVYWYQQSLDQGLQFLIQYYNGEERAKGNILERFSAQQFPDLHSELNLSSLELGDSALYFCASSVATLGANVLTFGAGSRLTVL.

This clone turned up a few times. The chain links TRBV9 to TRBJ2-1, with 9 nucleotides matching TRBD2. The CDR3 sequence is 13 residues long. Germline lookup yields CDR1 SGDLS and CDR2 YYNGEE. V lost 0 bases to trimming and J lost 10 bases; unmatched junction nucleotides: 2. Here the CDR3 reads CASSVALAGEQFF. Written as DNA, the CDR3 is TGTGCCAGCAGCGTAGCCCTAGCGGGGGAGCAGTTCTTC. The whole variable domain, filled in from reference TRBV9 and TRBJ2-1, reads DSGVTQTPKHLITATGQRVTLRCSPRSGDLSVYWYQQSLDQGLQFLIQYYNGEERAKGNILERFSAQQFPDLHSELNLSSLELGDSALYFCASSVALAGEQFFGPGTRLTVL.

V gene TRBV7-3 combines with J gene TRBJ2-1, with D possibly TRBD1 on 6 matching bases. This CDR3 is built from 15 residues. The germline V and J ends were trimmed by 5 bases and 2 bases, with 13 bases remaining between them. Germline-derived CDR1 and CDR2 are SGHTA and FQGTGA. The DNA for the CDR3 is TGTGCCAGCAGCCTGAGACAGGACCCCTACAATGAGCAGTTCTTC. This gives the protein CASSLRQDPYNEQFF.

The rearrangement uses TRBV25-1 and TRBJ2-1; TRBD2 matches 11 bases. V gave up 9 bases and J gave up 9 bases; unmatched junction bases: 13. Looked up from germline, CDR1 is MGHDK and CDR2 is SYGVNS. The CDR3 is made up of 15 amino acids. For the CDR3, the DNA is TGTGCCAGTGTCAGTAGCGGGAGGGCCATAGGTGAGCAGTTCTTC. Amino acids: CASVSSGRAIGEQFF.

As regards this clone: One junction end disagrees with the germline gene, perhaps due to a read error. V is TRBV30 and J is TRBJ2-7, with a possible D match to TRBD2 (5 bases). This CDR3 region has 12 residues. Germline V gene data show CDR1 as GTSNPN and CDR2 as SVGIG (reference sequence). The CDR3: CAWSLGRYGQYF. CDR3 DNA: TGTGCCTGGAGCCTGGGGAGATACGGGCAGTACTTC.